Listed below are T cell receptor beta chains from one sample, sequenced in a study of blood T cells in healthy people across ages. TCRdb analysed the 5' RACE reads with MiXCR anew, one entry per CDR3 protein. The sample has roughly 1,700,000 distinct CDR3 sequences, 28% seen once. Sequenced material: blood. All receptors come from a woman aged 30 to 39 in good health. CDR3s include the opening cysteine and the closing phenylalanine or tryptophan. A D gene is named only where the DNA matches it firmly. Rows give clone size only sometimes, using once, few, many, or a class for an expanded clone.

V gene: TRBV7-2; D gene: TRBD2; clone size: NA; J gene: TRBJ2-7; CDR3 protein: CTSSLGGTGTSAFYEQYF; CDR3 DNA: TGTACCAGCAGCTTAGGTGGAACGGGGACTAGCGCCTTCTACGAGCAGTACTTC
V gene: TRBV4-1; D gene: NA; clone size: few; J gene: TRBJ2-2; CDR3 protein: CASGRQGGSTGELFF; CDR3 DNA: TGCGCCAGCGGAAGACAGGGAGGTAGCACCGGGGAGCTGTTTTTT
V gene: TRBV7-3; D gene: NA; clone size: NA; J gene: TRBJ2-6; CDR3 protein: CASSFIRQHSGANVLTF; CDR3 DNA: TGTGCCAGCAGCTTTATCAGACAGCACTCTGGGGCCAACGTCCTGACTTTC
V gene: TRBV9; D gene: NA; clone size: few; J gene: TRBJ1-2; CDR3 protein: CASSPRGSRGFGGYTF; CDR3 DNA: TGTGCCAGCAGCCCGAGGGGATCACGGGGGTTCGGAGGCTACACCTTC
V gene: TRBV18; D gene: NA; clone size: few; J gene: TRBJ1-5; CDR3 protein: CASSPNRDNQPQHF; CDR3 DNA: TGTGCCAGCTCACCTAACAGGGATAATCAGCCCCAGCATTTT
V gene: TRBV3-1; D gene: NA; clone size: NA; J gene: TRBJ2-7; CDR3 protein: CANSHGRFSSYEQYF; CDR3 DNA: TGCGCCAACAGCCACGGGCGGTTTTCTTCCTACGAGCAGTACTTC
V gene: TRBV5-1; D gene: NA; clone size: NA; J gene: TRBJ1-4; CDR3 protein: CASQNGLGEKLFF; CDR3 DNA: TGCGCCAGCCAAAACGGGCTGGGTGAAAAACTGTTTTTT
V gene: TRBV12-3/TRBV12-4; D gene: TRBD2; clone size: NA; J gene: TRBJ2-1; CDR3 protein: CASSPRTSGHNEQFF; CDR3 DNA: TGTGCCAGCAGTCCGAGGACTAGCGGACACAATGAGCAGTTCTTC
V gene: TRBV5-1; D gene: TRBD2; clone size: few; J gene: TRBJ2-1; CDR3 protein: CASRLLAGGNNEQFF; CDR3 DNA: TGCGCCAGCAGATTACTAGCGGGGGGAAACAATGAGCAGTTCTTC
V gene: TRBV28; D gene: TRBD2; clone size: NA; J gene: TRBJ2-1; CDR3 protein: CASSPPAGVLHNEQFF; CDR3 DNA: TGTGCCAGCAGTCCTCCGGCGGGAGTCCTCCACAATGAGCAGTTCTTC
V gene: TRBV29-1; D gene: NA; clone size: NA; J gene: TRBJ1-3; CDR3 protein: CSVQGLFSGNTIYF; CDR3 DNA: TGCAGCGTCCAGGGGCTGTTCTCTGGAAACACCATATATTTT
V gene: TRBV7-9; D gene: TRBD1; clone size: many; J gene: TRBJ2-3; CDR3 protein: CASSTTGGTQYF; CDR3 DNA: TGTGCCAGCAGTACAACAGGGGGGACGCAGTATTTT
V gene: TRBV5-1; D gene: TRBD1; clone size: few; J gene: TRBJ2-1; CDR3 protein: CASSVGQGDNEQFF; CDR3 DNA: TGCGCCAGCAGCGTGGGACAGGGCGACAATGAGCAGTTCTTC
V gene: TRBV25-1; D gene: NA; clone size: few; J gene: TRBJ2-5; CDR3 protein: CASRETGTKTQYF; CDR3 DNA: TGTGCCAGCAGGGAAACAGGGACGAAGACCCAGTACTTC
V gene: TRBV20-1; D gene: NA; clone size: NA; J gene: TRBJ2-1; CDR3 protein: CSAPGLDRYDEQFF; CDR3 DNA: TGCAGTGCCCCGGGACTGGATAGGTACGATGAGCAGTTCTTC
V gene: TRBV6-5; D gene: NA; clone size: few; J gene: TRBJ2-7; CDR3 protein: CASSYGRWEWYEQYF; CDR3 DNA: TGTGCCAGCAGTTATGGCCGGTGGGAATGGTACGAGCAGTACTTC
V gene: TRBV3-1; D gene: TRBD2; clone size: NA; J gene: TRBJ2-1; CDR3 protein: CASSQVEAGGYPEQFF; CDR3 DNA: TGTGCCAGCAGCCAAGTCGAGGCGGGGGGGTATCCTGAGCAGTTCTTC
V gene: TRBV7-9; D gene: NA; clone size: many; J gene: TRBJ1-2; CDR3 protein: CASSFEGYGYTF; CDR3 DNA: TGTGCCAGCAGCTTTGAGGGCTATGGCTACACCTTC
V gene: TRBV5-1; D gene: NA; clone size: NA; J gene: TRBJ2-6; CDR3 protein: CASSLGGAEANVLTF; CDR3 DNA: TGCGCCAGCAGCTTGGGGGGAGCCGAGGCCAACGTCCTGACTTTC
V gene: TRBV12-3/TRBV12-4; D gene: NA; clone size: NA; J gene: TRBJ1-4; CDR3 protein: CASSSVGIGEKLFF; CDR3 DNA: TGTGCCAGCAGCTCCGTAGGGATAGGGGAAAAACTGTTTTTT
V gene: TRBV7-2; D gene: NA; clone size: few; J gene: TRBJ2-5; CDR3 protein: CASSWSQQTQYF; CDR3 DNA: TGTGCCAGCAGCTGGTCCCAGCAGACCCAGTACTTC
V gene: TRBV2; D gene: NA; clone size: NA; J gene: TRBJ2-1; CDR3 protein: CASRFPQVFAGTYNEQFF; CDR3 DNA: TGTGCCAGCAGGTTTCCGCAGGTCTTTGCGGGGACCTACAATGAGCAGTTCTTC
V gene: TRBV3-1; D gene: NA; clone size: NA; J gene: TRBJ2-1; CDR3 protein: CASSAFLASYNEQFF; CDR3 DNA: TGTGCCAGCAGCGCGTTTTTGGCCTCCTACAATGAGCAGTTCTTC
V gene: TRBV20-1; D gene: NA; clone size: few; J gene: TRBJ1-6; CDR3 protein: CSARVGRGFKSPLHF; CDR3 DNA: TGCAGTGCTAGAGTAGGTCGGGGTTTTAAATCACCCCTCCACTTT
V gene: TRBV12-3/TRBV12-4; D gene: TRBD2; clone size: few; J gene: TRBJ2-1; CDR3 protein: CASSYLRGGEQFF; CDR3 DNA: TGTGCCAGCAGTTACCTCCGGGGGGGTGAGCAGTTCTTC